One and the same sample provided the 8 T cell receptor beta chains below, sequenced in a study of siplizumab effects on memory and regulatory T cells. Using immunoSEQ multiplex PCR, the repertoire was profiled, and TCRdb retains in-frame clones only, with some absent. The repertoire has tens of thousands of clones, around 90% of them found once; the top ten carry more than 1.5%. Specimen: Tregs sorted from blood. All receptors derive from a human donor in good health.

This chain links TRBV30 with TRBJ1-1; D perhaps matches TRBD1 (5 bases). This CDR3 has 11 residues. Trimming pared 5 bases from V and 1 base from J, leaving 5 bases between. Germline V gives CDR1 GTSNPN, CDR2 SVGIG (reference sequence). The chain's CDR3 is CAWGQNTEAFF. The CDR3 region has the DNA TGTGCCTGGGGACAGAACACTGAAGCTTTCTTT.

This chain connects TRBV18 to TRBJ1-4; 10 bases match TRBD1. In germline, CDR1 is KGHSH, CDR2 LQKENI. With 6 bases clipped from V and 0 bases from J, the junction kept 10 bases outside the gene matches. The CDR3 contains 18 residues. The CDR3 DNA sequence: TGTGCCAGCTCGCCGGACAGGGGGGCTGGTACAACTAATGAAAAACTGTTTTTT. Residues: CASSPDRGAGTTNEKLFF.

A remark on this clone: Additional DNA sequences in this sample encode the identical CDR3. This chain connects TRBV4-1 to TRBJ1-5, with a possible D match to TRBD1 (6 bases). Trimming pared 1 base from V and 4 bases from J, leaving 20 bases between. Per germline, CDR1 MGHRA and CDR2 YSYEKL. The CDR3 is made up of 18 amino acids. DNA of the CDR3: TGCGCCAGCAGCCAAGGTGGTACCGGGGGCGGGTGGAATCAGCCCCAGCATTTT. It encodes CASSQGGTGGGWNQPQHF.

V gene TRBV18 combines with J gene TRBJ2-5; 8 bases align to TRBD2. V shed 3 bases and J 5 bases; nucleotides not matched to a gene: 2. This CDR3 contains 13 residues. Germline V gives CDR1 KGHSH, CDR2 LQKENI. In nucleotides, the CDR3 is TGTGCCAGCTCACCGGGACTAGGGGAGACCCAGTACTTC. This codes for CASSPGLGETQYF.

The chain joins TRBV9 to TRBJ2-2, with 8 positions matching TRBD1. The CDR3 spans 15 residues. Germline CDR1 SGDLS, CDR2 YYNGEE. Trimming took 7 bases from V and 1 from J; bases not matched to a gene: 6. The CDR3 coding sequence is TGTGCCAGCCATGGACAGGGATTGAACACCGGGGAGCTGTTTTTT. Its translation is CASHGQGLNTGELFF.

The genes are TRBV7-2 and TRBJ2-3, with TRBD2 identical over 7 bases. CDR1 is SGHTA, CDR2 FQGNSA, per germline. Trimming at V came to 1 base and at J to 1 base, leaving 5 bases not matched to a gene. The CDR3 extends over 16 amino acids. CDR3 residues: CASSLGGLAGTDTQYF. Here the CDR3 DNA reads TGTGCCAGCAGCTTAGGAGGTCTAGCGGGCACAGATACGCAGTATTTT. The full variable domain, in which reference TRBV7-2 and TRBJ2-3 provide the parts outside the CDR3, is GAGVSQSPSNKVTEKGKDVELRCDPISGHTALYWYRQSLGQGLEFLIYFQGNSAPDKSGLPSDRFSAERTGGSVSTLTIQRTQQEDSAVYLCASSLGGLAGTDTQYFGPGTRLTVL.

The chain recombines TRBV4-1 with TRBJ2-7; possibly TRBD2 for D (6 bases). CDR1 is MGHRA, CDR2 YSYEKL, per germline. The CDR3 runs to 12 residues. V was trimmed by 4 bases and J by 2 bases, leaving 6 bases between them. The CDR3 DNA reads TGCGCCAGCAGCCGCGGGGCCTACGAGCAGTACTTC. Its protein is CASSRGAYEQYF.

The chain combines TRBV19 with TRBJ2-2; 12 nucleotides align to TRBD2. In germline, CDR1 is LNHDA, CDR2 SQIVND (reference sequence). CDR3 size: 18 residues. The V and J ends lost 3 bases and 0 bases, in that order; junction bases with no gene match: 5. This CDR3 reads CASSMLAGGYANTGELFF. The DNA for the CDR3 is TGTGCCAGTAGTATGCTAGCGGGGGGGTACGCGAACACCGGGGAGCTGTTTTTT.